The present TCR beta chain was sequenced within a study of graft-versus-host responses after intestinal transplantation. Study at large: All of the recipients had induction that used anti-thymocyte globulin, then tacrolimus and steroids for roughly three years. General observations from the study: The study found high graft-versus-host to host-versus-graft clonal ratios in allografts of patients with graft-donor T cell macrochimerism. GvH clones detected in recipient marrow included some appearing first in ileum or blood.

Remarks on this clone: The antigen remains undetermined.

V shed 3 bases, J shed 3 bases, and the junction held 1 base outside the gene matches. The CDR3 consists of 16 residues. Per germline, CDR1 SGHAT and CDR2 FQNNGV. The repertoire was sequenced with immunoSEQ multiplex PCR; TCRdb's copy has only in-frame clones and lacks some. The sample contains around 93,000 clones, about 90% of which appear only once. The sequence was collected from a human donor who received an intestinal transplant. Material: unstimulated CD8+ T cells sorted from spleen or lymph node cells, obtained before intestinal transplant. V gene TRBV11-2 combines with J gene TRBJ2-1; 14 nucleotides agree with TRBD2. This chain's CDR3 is CASSLGLAGVYNEQFF. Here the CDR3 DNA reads TGTGCCAGCAGCTTGGGACTAGCGGGGGTCTACAATGAGCAGTTCTTC.